This T cell receptor (beta chain) was retrieved from a study of cytomegalovirus exposure and HLA in healthy donors. Study-wide background: It was reported in a later analysis that the 120 or so validation repertoires used the same platform as the approximately 690 first-cohort repertoires. The study's findings and limits: Cytomegalovirus-associated TCR beta chains were listed, numbering some 150. Most TCR sequences were seen very rarely across donors, but some public TCRs occurred in many. Reports showed the classifier diagnosing cytomegalovirus status with high specificity and sensitivity.

Here immunoSEQ multiplex PCR was the method, and the copy in TCRdb shows in-frame clones only, minus some. Here the sample spans 80,000 to 90,000 clones, 95% to 98% being singletons. The ends were cut back, 5 bases at V and 3 bases at J, with 14 bases in the middle. The germline V gene has CDR1 MRHNA and CDR2 SNTAGT. This CDR3 region has 14 residues. On this clone: Its antigen remains unknown.

Sequencing was carried out using PBMCs. The rearrangement joins TRBV6-4 to TRBJ2-7, with D tentatively TRBD2 (5 bases). The clonotype comes from a man younger than 30 in good health and CMV-seronegative. The CDR3 sequence is CASSLSLGGYEQYF. CDR3 in DNA: TGTGCCAGCAGTCTCTCCCTAGGAGGCTACGAGCAGTACTTC.